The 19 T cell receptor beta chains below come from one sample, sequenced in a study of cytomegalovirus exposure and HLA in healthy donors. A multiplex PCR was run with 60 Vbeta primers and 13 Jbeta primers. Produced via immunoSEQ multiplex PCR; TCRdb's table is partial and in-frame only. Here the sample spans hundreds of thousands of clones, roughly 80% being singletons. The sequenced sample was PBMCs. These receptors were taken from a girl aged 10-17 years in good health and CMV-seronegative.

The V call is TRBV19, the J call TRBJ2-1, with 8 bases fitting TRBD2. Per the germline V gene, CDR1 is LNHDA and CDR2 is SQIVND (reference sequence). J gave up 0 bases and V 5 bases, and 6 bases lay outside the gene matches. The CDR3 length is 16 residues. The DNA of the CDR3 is TGTGCCAGTAGTGTCATAGCGGGGAGCTCCTACAATGAGCAGTTCTTC. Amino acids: CASSVIAGSSYNEQFF.

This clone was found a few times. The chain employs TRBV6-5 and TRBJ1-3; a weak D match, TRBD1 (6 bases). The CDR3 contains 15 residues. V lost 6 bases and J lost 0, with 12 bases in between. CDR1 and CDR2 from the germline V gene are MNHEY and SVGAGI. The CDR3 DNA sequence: TGTGCCAGCAGCACAGGGTTACACTCTGGAAACACCATATATTTT. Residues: CASSTGLHSGNTIYF.

Written as DNA, the CDR3 is TGTGCCAGCAGCTCGACAGGGAACACTGAAGCTTTCTTT. This sequence encodes CASSSTGNTEAFF. The V and J genes are TRBV7-6 and TRBJ1-1; weak D call: TRBD1 (6 bases). Germline V CDR1 and CDR2: SGHVS, FNYEAQ. Deletions cut 4 bases from V and 1 base from J, with 7 bases between. The CDR3 is 13 amino acids.

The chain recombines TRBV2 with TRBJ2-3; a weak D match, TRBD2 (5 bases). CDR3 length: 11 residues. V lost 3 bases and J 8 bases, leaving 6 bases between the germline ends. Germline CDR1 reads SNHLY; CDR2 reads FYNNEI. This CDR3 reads CASSESGTQYF. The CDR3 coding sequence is TGTGCCAGCAGTGAGAGCGGTACGCAGTATTTT.

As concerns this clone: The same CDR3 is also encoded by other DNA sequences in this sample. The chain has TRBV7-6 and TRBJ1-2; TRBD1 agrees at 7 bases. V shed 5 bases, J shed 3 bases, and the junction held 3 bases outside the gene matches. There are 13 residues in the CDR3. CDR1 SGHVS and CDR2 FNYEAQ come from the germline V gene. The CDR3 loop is CASSLDRDYGYTF. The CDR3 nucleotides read TGTGCCAGCAGCCTTGACAGGGACTATGGCTACACCTTC.

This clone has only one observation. CDR3 sequence: CAWRRLAVPTDTQYF. The DNA for the CDR3 is TGTGCCTGGAGACGACTAGCGGTCCCCACAGATACGCAGTATTTT. V is TRBV30 and J is TRBJ2-3; 9 nucleotides line up with TRBD2. Germline values: CDR1 GTSNPN, CDR2 SVGIG (reference sequence). This CDR3 spans 15 amino acids. V was clipped by 3 bases and J by 2 bases; unmatched bases: 6.

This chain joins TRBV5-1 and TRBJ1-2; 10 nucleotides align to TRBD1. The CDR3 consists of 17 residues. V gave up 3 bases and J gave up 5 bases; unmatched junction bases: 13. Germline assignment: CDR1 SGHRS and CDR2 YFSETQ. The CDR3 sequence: CASSSNSPGQGIYGYTF. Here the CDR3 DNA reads TGCGCCAGCAGCTCTAATTCGCCGGGACAGGGGATATATGGCTACACCTTC.

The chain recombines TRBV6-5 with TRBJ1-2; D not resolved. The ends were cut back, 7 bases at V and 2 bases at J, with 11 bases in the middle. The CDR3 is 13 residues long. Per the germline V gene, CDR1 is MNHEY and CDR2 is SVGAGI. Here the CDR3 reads CASTSAGNYGYTF. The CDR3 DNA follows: TGTGCCAGCACCTCGGCGGGGAACTATGGCTACACCTTC.

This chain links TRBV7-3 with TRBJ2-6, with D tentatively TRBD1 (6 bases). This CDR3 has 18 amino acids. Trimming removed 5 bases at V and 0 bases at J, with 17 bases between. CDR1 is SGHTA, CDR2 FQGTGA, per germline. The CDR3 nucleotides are TGTGCCAGCAGCCCCCAACCCCGGACAGTCTCTGGGGCCAACGTCCTGACTTTC. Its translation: CASSPQPRTVSGANVLTF.

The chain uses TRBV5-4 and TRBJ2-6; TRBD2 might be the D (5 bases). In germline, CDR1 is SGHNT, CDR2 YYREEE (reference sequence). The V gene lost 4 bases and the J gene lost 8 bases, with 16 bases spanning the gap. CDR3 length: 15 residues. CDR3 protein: CASSPGGGVSNVLTF. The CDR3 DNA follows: TGTGCCAGCAGCCCCGGTGGAGGAGTTTCCAACGTCCTGACTTTC.

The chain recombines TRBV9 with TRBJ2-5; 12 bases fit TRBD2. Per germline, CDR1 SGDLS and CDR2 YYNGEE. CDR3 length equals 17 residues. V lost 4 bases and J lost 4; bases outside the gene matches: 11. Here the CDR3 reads CASSRLAGGPMGETQYF. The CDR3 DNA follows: TGTGCCAGCAGCAGGCTAGCGGGAGGGCCAATGGGAGAGACCCAGTACTTC.

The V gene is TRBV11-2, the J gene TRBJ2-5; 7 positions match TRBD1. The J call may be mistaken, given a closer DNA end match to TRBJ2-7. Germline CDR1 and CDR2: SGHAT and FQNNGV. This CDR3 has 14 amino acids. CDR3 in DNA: TGTGCCAGCAGACACCAGACAGGGCGCCACGAGCAGTACTTC. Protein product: CASRHQTGRHEQYF.

In nucleotides, the CDR3 is TGTGCCAGCAGCCCGGACAGGGCTTTACAAGAGACCCAGTACTTC. The encoded protein is CASSPDRALQETQYF. This chain links TRBV11-2 with TRBJ2-5, with TRBD1 identical over 8 bases. The CDR3 is made up of 15 amino acids. The germline V gene has CDR1 SGHAT and CDR2 FQNNGV. The junction had 7 bases not matched to a gene; V was cut back by 5 bases and J by 2 bases.

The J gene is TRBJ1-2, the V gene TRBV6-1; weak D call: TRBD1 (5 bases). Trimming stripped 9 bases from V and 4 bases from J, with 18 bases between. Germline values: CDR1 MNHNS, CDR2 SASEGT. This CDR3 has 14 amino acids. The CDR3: CASGGFWGGYGYTF. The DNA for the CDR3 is TGTGCCAGTGGGGGGTTTTGGGGCGGCTATGGCTACACCTTC.

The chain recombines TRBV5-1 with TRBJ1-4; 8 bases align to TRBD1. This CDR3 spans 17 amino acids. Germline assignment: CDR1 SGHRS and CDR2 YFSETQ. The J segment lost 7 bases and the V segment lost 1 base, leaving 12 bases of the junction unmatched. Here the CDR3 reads CASSLPVTGTGGEKLFF. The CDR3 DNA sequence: TGCGCCAGCAGCTTGCCGGTTACCGGGACAGGAGGTGAAAAACTGTTTTTT. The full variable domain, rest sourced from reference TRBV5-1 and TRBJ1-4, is KAGVTQTPRYLIKTRGQQVTLSCSPISGHRSVSWYQQTPGQGLQFLFEYFSETQRNKGNFPGRFSGRQFSNSRSEMNVSTLELGDSALYLCASSLPVTGTGGEKLFFGSGTQLSVL.

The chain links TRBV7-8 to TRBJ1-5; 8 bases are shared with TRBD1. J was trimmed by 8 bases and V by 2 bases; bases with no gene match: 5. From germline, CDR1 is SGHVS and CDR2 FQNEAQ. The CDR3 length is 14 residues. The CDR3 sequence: CASSLFLQGEPQHF. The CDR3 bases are TGTGCCAGCAGCTTATTTCTACAGGGGGAGCCCCAGCATTTT. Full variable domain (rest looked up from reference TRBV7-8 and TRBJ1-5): GAGVSQSPRYKVAKRGQDVALRCDPISGHVSLFWYQQALGQGPEFLTYFQNEAQLDKSGLPSDRFFAERPEGSVSTLKIQRTQQEDSAVYLCASSLFLQGEPQHFGDGTRLSIL.

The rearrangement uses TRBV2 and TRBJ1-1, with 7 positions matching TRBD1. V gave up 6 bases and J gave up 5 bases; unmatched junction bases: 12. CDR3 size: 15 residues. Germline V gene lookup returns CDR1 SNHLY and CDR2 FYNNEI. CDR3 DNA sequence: TGTGCCAGCAGCCCTGACAGGGCTCGGTGGACTGAAGCTTTCTTT. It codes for CASSPDRARWTEAFF.

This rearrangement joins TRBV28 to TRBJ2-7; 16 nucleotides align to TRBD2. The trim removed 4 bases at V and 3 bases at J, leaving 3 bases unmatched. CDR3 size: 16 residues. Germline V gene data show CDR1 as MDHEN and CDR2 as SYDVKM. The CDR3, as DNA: TGTGCCAGCAGTTCCGGGACTAGCGGGGGGGACTACGAGCAGTACTTC. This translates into CASSSGTSGGDYEQYF.

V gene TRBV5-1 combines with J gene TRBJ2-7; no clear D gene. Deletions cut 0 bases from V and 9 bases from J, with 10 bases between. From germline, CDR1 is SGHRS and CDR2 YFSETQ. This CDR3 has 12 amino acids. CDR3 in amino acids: CASSLESVGQYF. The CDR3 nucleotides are TGCGCCAGCAGCTTGGAATCGGTTGGGCAGTACTTC.